The next 19 T cell receptor beta chains were all read from a single sample in a study of beta chain features in type 1 diabetes. What was sequenced were expressed TCRB transcripts, since all of the isolated RNA had been reverse transcribed. Using immunoSEQ multiplex PCR, the repertoire was profiled, and TCRdb retains in-frame clones only, with some absent. The repertoire holds 200,000 to 250,000 clones, with about 10% as singletons. Material for sequencing was naive CD4+ T cells from blood. These receptors all come from a young woman in good health.

This chain joins TRBV11-3 and TRBJ2-3; D is possibly TRBD1 (5 bases). The ends were cut back, 6 bases at V and 4 bases at J, with 14 bases in the middle. This CDR3 has 14 amino acids. Germline V gives CDR1 SGHNT, CDR2 YENEEA. In nucleotides, the CDR3 is TGTGCCAGCAGGGATCGCAAGGGGCCAGATACGCAGTATTTT. Translation gives CASRDRKGPDTQYF.

The chain joins TRBV2 to TRBJ2-2, with 7 bases lining up with TRBD1. This CDR3 is 16 amino acids long. The J segment lost 4 bases and the V segment lost 3 bases, leaving 8 bases of the junction unmatched. Germline V gives CDR1 SNHLY, CDR2 FYNNEI. This CDR3 is CASSDPAGGSTGELFF. The CDR3 bases are TGTGCCAGCAGTGATCCCGCAGGGGGAAGCACCGGGGAGCTGTTTTTT.

The chain employs TRBV14 and TRBJ2-7; no reliable D call. The CDR3 spans 15 residues. In germline, CDR1 is SGHDN, CDR2 FVKESK. With 6 bases removed from V and 4 bases from J, the gap between germline ends came to 19 bases. The CDR3 region has the DNA TGTGCCAGCAGTGTCGATGGCGCTTTAGCTTACGAGCAGTACTTC. Protein: CASSVDGALAYEQYF.

This chain joins TRBV6-5 and TRBJ1-6; D remains ambiguous. Germline loops: CDR1 MNHEY, CDR2 SVGAGI. This CDR3 spans 14 amino acids. The V end was cut by 10 bases, the J end by 0 bases, with 10 bases between. In DNA form, the CDR3 reads TGTGCCACCGTGGCTAGCTCCTATAATTCACCCCTCCACTTT. As protein: CATVASSYNSPLHF.

This chain connects TRBV30 to TRBJ2-7; 7 bases are a match to TRBD1. The CDR3 covers 11 residues. Germline CDR1 and CDR2: GTSNPN and SVGIG (reference sequence). After removal of 7 bases from V and 5 bases from J, the junction contained 5 bases not matched to a gene. CDR3 loop: CALTGLHEQYF. In DNA form, the CDR3 reads TGTGCCTTGACAGGGTTACACGAGCAGTACTTC.

The table lists this clone with a few counts. This CDR3 is also generated by other DNA sequences in the sample. The V and J genes are TRBV5-1 and TRBJ2-5, with a tentative D call TRBD2 (7 bases). Germline CDR1 reads SGHRS; CDR2 reads YFSETQ. V was trimmed by 0 bases and J by 5 bases, leaving 8 bases between them. This CDR3 region has 13 residues. The CDR3 DNA reads as TGCGCCAGCAGCTTGGAGGGGGGGGAGACCCAGTACTTC. Translated, it gives CASSLEGGETQYF.

This chain uses TRBV2 with TRBJ2-1, with D unclear. Trimming took 4 bases from V and 12 from J, leaving 10 bases between them. CDR1 and CDR2 from the germline V gene are SNHLY and FYNNEI. The CDR3 sequence is 11 residues long. The CDR3 DNA reads TGTGCCAGCAGTGTTGAGAGGTCGCAGTTCTTC. This gives the protein CASSVERSQFF.

The gene calls are TRBV29-1 and TRBJ2-5; TRBD1 might be the D (6 bases). Deletions cut 6 bases from V and 3 bases from J, with 17 bases between. Germline-derived CDR1 and CDR2 are SQVTM and ANQGSEA. The CDR3 is 14 residues long. CDR3 in amino acids: CSVFNGTTKETQYF. CDR3 sequence (DNA): TGCAGCGTATTCAACGGGACAACAAAAGAGACCCAGTACTTC.

This chain connects TRBV30 to TRBJ1-5; 10 bases match TRBD1. CDR1 GTSNPN and CDR2 SVGIG come from the germline V gene (reference sequence). This CDR3 region has 15 residues. V was clipped by 3 bases and J by 4 bases; unmatched bases: 6. CDR3 in DNA: TGTGCCTGGAGCGCTAGACAGGGGGCGAATCAGCCCCAGCATTTT. Translation: CAWSARQGANQPQHF.

This rearrangement joins TRBV29-1 to TRBJ1-5; TRBD1 agrees at 11 bases. V trimming: 6 bases; J trimming: 6 bases; junction bases outside the gene matches: 7. This CDR3 is 14 amino acids long. CDR1 is SQVTM and CDR2 is ANQGSEA in the germline V gene. The CDR3 DNA sequence: TGCAGCGTCCGGGACAGGGGGTTTGGTCAGCCCCAGCATTTT. Its translation: CSVRDRGFGQPQHF. Supplemented by reference TRBV29-1 and TRBJ1-5, the full variable domain reads SAVISQKPSRDICQRGTSLTIQCQVDSQVTMMFWYRQQPGQSLTLIATANQGSEATYESGFVIDKFPISRPNLTFSTLTVSNMSPEDSSIYLCSVRDRGFGQPQHFGDGTRLSIL.

This clone has only a few counts. The chain recombines TRBV6-1 with TRBJ1-5; D gene uncertain. V was pared by 6 bases and J by 7 bases, with 19 bases between. The CDR3 is made up of 15 amino acids. CDR1 is MNHNS, CDR2 SASEGT, per germline. CDR3 nucleotide sequence: TGTGCCAGCAGGGCTGGGTCGGGTTGGAACCAGCCCCAGCATTTT. This gives the protein CASRAGSGWNQPQHF.

On this clone: Different DNA sequences within this sample yield the same CDR3. V is TRBV18 and J is TRBJ1-1; possible D gene TRBD1, 5 bases. From germline, CDR1 is KGHSH and CDR2 LQKENI. This CDR3 spans 14 amino acids. Trimming removed 3 bases from V and 2 bases from J, with 10 bases in between. DNA of the CDR3: TGTGCCAGCTCACCCGGGGGGGAAAACACTGAAGCTTTCTTT. This translates into CASSPGGENTEAFF.

This sequence joins TRBV18 and TRBJ1-2; 7 bases map to TRBD1. Germline CDR1 KGHSH, CDR2 LQKENI. Losses at the gene ends were 1 base for V and 8 bases for J; bases not matched to a gene: 7. The length of the CDR3 is 14 residues. The CDR3 here is CASSPLDRLDGYTF. The CDR3 nucleotides are TGTGCCAGCTCACCACTGGACAGGCTAGACGGCTACACCTTC. Variable domain in full (rest from reference TRBV18 and TRBJ1-2): NAGVMQNPRHLVRRRGQEARLRCSPMKGHSHVYWYRQLPEEGLKFMVYLQKENIIDESGMPKERFSAEFPKEGPSILRIQQVVRGDSAAYFCASSPLDRLDGYTFGSGTRLTVV.

This clone was found a few times. The rearrangement joins TRBV6-6 to TRBJ1-3, with D perhaps TRBD1 (6 bases). V was shortened by 0 bases and J by 2 bases, with 11 bases between the two germline ends. The CDR3 runs 16 residues. The germline V gene has CDR1 MNHNY and CDR2 SVGAGI (reference sequence). DNA for the CDR3: TGTGCCAGCAGTTACTCGAGGACAGAGCCTGGAAACACCATATATTTT. Translation: CASSYSRTEPGNTIYF.

The rearrangement uses TRBV19 and TRBJ1-1, with 8 bases aligning to TRBD1. The V gene's germline CDR1 is LNHDA and CDR2 SQIVND (reference sequence). The CDR3 contains 13 residues. After removal of 7 bases from V and 5 bases from J, the junction contained 6 bases not matched to a gene. CDR3 sequence (DNA): TGTGCCAGTATGCCCCGGGACAGGACTGAAGCTTTCTTT. It translates to CASMPRDRTEAFF. The full variable domain, rest sourced from reference TRBV19 and TRBJ1-1, is DGGITQSPKYLFRKEGQNVTLSCEQNLNHDAMYWYRQDPGQGLRLIYYSQIVNDFQKGDIAEGYSVSREKKESFPLTVTSAQKNPTAFYLCASMPRDRTEAFFGQGTRLTVV.

A few counts support this clone. The chain has TRBV7-2 and TRBJ1-1; no reliable D call. V dropped 5 bases and J dropped 0 bases, with 10 bases sitting between them. The CDR3 covers 14 residues. Germline CDR1 reads SGHTA; CDR2 reads FQGNSA. CDR3 in DNA: TGTGCCAGCAGCGCAGCGAACATGAACACTGAAGCTTTCTTT. Encoded protein: CASSAANMNTEAFF.

Note on this clone: At the DNA level, this CDR3 is encoded by other sequences in the same sample as well. The V gene is TRBV6-5, the J gene TRBJ1-1; 9 bases agree with TRBD1. Trimming took 6 bases from V and 3 from J; bases not matched to a gene: 8. The CDR3 sequence is 15 residues long. Germline assignment: CDR1 MNHEY and CDR2 SVGAGI. The CDR3 nucleotides are TGTGCCAGCAGCTACAGTCGGACAGGGGACACTGAAGCTTTCTTT. Translated, it gives CASSYSRTGDTEAFF.

This chain joins TRBV7-3 and TRBJ1-1; maybe TRBD1 (6 bases). The CDR3 covers 14 residues. The germline V and J ends were trimmed by 8 bases and 7 bases, with 20 bases remaining between them. Germline-derived CDR1 and CDR2 are SGHTA and FQGTGA. The CDR3: CASAQTGTYDEAFF. Here the CDR3 DNA reads TGTGCCAGCGCTCAAACCGGGACATATGATGAAGCTTTCTTT.

This clone was found many times. The CDR3 coding sequence is TGTGCCACCAGCAGCGCCAGTCAAGAGACCCAGTACTTC. It specifies CATSSASQETQYF. The chain employs TRBV15 and TRBJ2-5; D gene ambiguous. The V end was cut by 3 bases, the J end by 2 bases, with 7 bases between. Germline CDR1 and CDR2: LNHNV and YYDKDF (reference sequence). CDR3 length: 13 amino acids.